This T cell receptor (beta chain) was obtained from a study of blood T cells in healthy people across ages (dated by TCRdb to between 2014 and 2017). About the full investigation: Template switching captured roughly one uniquely barcoded TCR beta cDNA molecule per two T cells in model experiments. The study measured age-related changes in TCR beta repertoire diversity using deep sequencing normalized with unique cDNA molecular identifiers. Donors were grouped into four age groups: young (average roughly 15 years), middle-aged (roughly 38), aged (around 60) and long-lived (82). Donors of different ages were randomly distributed across sequencing lanes to avoid experimental bias. Two additional independent replicas of 1 million unique cDNA reads from the same blood draw were analyzed for two donors (one aged 18 to 30 and one aged 80 or older). The full study reports these points: Because profiling used bulk unsorted PBMCs, naive and antigen-experienced compartments could not be compared conclusively. Estimates of total diversity from one million sequenced T cells were regarded as lower bounds and underestimates. The CMV infection status of donors was not known, potentially confounding age-related changes in expanded clonotypes. Compared with the aged group, the long-lived group had more naive CD4+ T cells, fewer expanded clones and increased TCR diversity, a pattern suggesting age selection. As age increased, observed TCR beta diversity per million T cells dropped in a roughly linear way, and a significant reduction was already evident by age 40. A strong correlation was found between observed TCR beta diversity and the percentage of naive T cells measured by flow cytometry.

A word on this clonotype: Its antigen remains undetermined. No base quality information exists; no much larger clone differs at one position.

The library was produced with 5' RACE. The sequencing machine was an Illumina HiSeq 2500. The second PCR ran for roughly 7 to 12 cycles and used a J-beta primer mix along with a sample-barcoded 5' primer. Each TCR beta cDNA molecule received a unique molecular identifier from a template-switch 5' adaptor carrying 12 random nucleotides. Each sample yielded at least 2.5 million CDR3-containing paired-end reads. First-strand cDNA was synthesized from all RNA with the Mint cDNA synthesis kit, primed by a TRBC-specific oligonucleotide. Following uracil-DNA glycosylase treatment, a first 18-cycle PCR with universal primers M1SS and BC2_uni_R was performed on all cDNA. Turning to the authors' computational methods: Normalization of each sample was performed by random selection of 1 million high-quality reads, each carrying a distinct molecular identifier. Instead of being binned into consensus sequences, reads that shared molecular identifiers were thrown out. MiTCR, set to a Q25 quality threshold and the strictest error-elimination algorithm, was used for CDR3 identification, clonotype clustering and error correction. A nonparametric unseen species model using Euler transformation provided a lower-bound estimate of total TCR beta diversity. The public reads were reprocessed in TCRdb via fastp at Q25 and MiXCR, keeping in-frame beta chains. Rows with one shared CDR3 protein collapse into an entry with the most common genes and DNA. These V and J calls rely on TCRdb rather than the paper's analysis. The sample contains about 970,000 distinct CDR3 sequences, 51% of them found a single time. The biggest ten clones account for about a fifth of the sample.

Systemically healthy Caucasian individuals from Russia, 35 to 50 in total and aged about 6 to 90 years, were included as donors. Each donor gave about 9.2 milliliters of peripheral blood, drawn into EDTA-treated Vacutainer tubes. PBMCs were isolated by Ficoll-Paque density-gradient centrifugation, with at least 6 million obtained per sample. Total RNA, at least 5.5 micrograms per sample, was extracted from PBMCs with Trizol reagent. For every donor, an aliquot of PBMCs went through flow cytometry to measure the percentages of naive CD45RAhigh/CD27high T cells. CDR1 and CDR2 are drawn from the germline V gene: MNHEY, SVGEGT. Spanning cysteine to phenylalanine, the CDR3 consists of 13 amino acids. CDR3 DNA is the only sequence kept; it has 39 bases, read in frame from the first base. Cut back by 6 bases and 5 bases, the V and J ends lie 13 bases apart.

This TCR was recovered from a woman aged 55-75 years in good health. The chain is made from TRBV6-2 or TRBV6-3 and TRBJ1-2; TRBD1 is possibly the D segment (5 matching bases). The sample taken for sequencing was blood. The CDR3 region: CASSKGTLYGYTF. Read as DNA, the sequence is TGTGCCAGCAGCAAGGGGACGCTATATGGCTACACCTTC.